This T cell receptor beta chain came from a study of OX40 agonist ivuxolimab in advanced cancers. Broadly, across the study: Ivuxolimab was a fully human IgG2 agonistic monoclonal antibody targeting the costimulatory receptor OX40 (CD134). In the dose-escalation cohort, approximately 82% of patients were male, and the mean age was around 60 years with a range of roughly 23 to 79. The purpose of peripheral TCRbeta sequencing was to test whether ivuxolimab changed TCR sequence diversity and led to clonal T-cell expansion. Intravenous ivuxolimab was administered to patients every 2 weeks at six dose levels: 0.01, 0.1, 0.3, 1.5, 3 and 10 mg/kg. The paper describes the monotherapy dose-escalation part (N ≈ 49 patients) of the phase I trial of ivuxolimab. Partial responses occurred in three dose-escalation patients, of whom one had hepatocellular carcinoma and two had cutaneous melanoma. Of the 50 or so patients in dose escalation, around 20 had hepatocellular carcinoma, some 15 had melanoma, 9 had renal cell carcinoma and 9 had head and neck cancer. Prior anti-PD-1, anti-PD-L1 or anti-CTLA-4 therapy was permitted, and 30% to 45% of dose-escalation patients had received checkpoint inhibitors.

The trial excluded patients who had a history of autoimmune disease or who were on systemic immunosuppression. Peripheral blood for TCR sequencing was drawn from every dose cohort at baseline, at cycle 4 day 1 and at cycle 7 day 1. The samples were taken from a phase I, first-in-human, multicenter, open-label dose-escalation trial of ivuxolimab. Adults with locally advanced or metastatic melanoma, renal cell, hepatocellular, or head and neck squamous cell carcinoma were enrolled in the trial. Before TCR sequencing, CD4+ T cells and CD8+ T cells from peripheral blood were sorted into separate populations. About this clone: This clone's antigen is unknown. No much larger clone exists at a distance of one base, and base qualities are not known.

Paper-wide results and their limitations: Low levels of normalized T-cell clonal expansion were also seen in some nonresponding patients. In the 0.1-3.0 mg/kg groups, partial responders had among the lowest normalized peripheral clonal expansion, particularly in CD8+ T cells. The antigen specificity of the clonally expanded peripheral T cells was not determined. At doses from 0.1 to 3.0 mg/kg, clonal expansion was seen in both CD4+ and CD8+ blood T cells between baseline and week 6. On average, CD8+ T cells showed more expanded clones than CD4+ T cells after ivuxolimab.

For sequencing of the TCRbeta CDR3 region, genomic DNA was extracted from the sorted cells. The immunoSEQ Assay was used to sequence the TCRbeta CDR3 regions. Held by TCRdb, this immuneACCESS table contains in-frame sequences only and omits some clones. Under half of the omission traces to an unresolved V gene where checked; the cause of the rest is unknown. The table for this sample lists 95,000 to 100,000 clones; about four fifths of them were counted only once. More than 1.4% of the sample belongs to the ten largest clones. The source was CD4+ or CD8+ T cells sorted from blood, collected in a trial of the OX40 agonist ivuxolimab. This receptor was identified in an adult with an advanced solid tumor such as melanoma, head and neck, liver or kidney cancer.

The sequence in DNA is TGCGCCAGCAGCCCGACCTTGGCTTCGAACACTGAAGCTTTCTTT. This sequence encodes CASSPTLASNTEAFF. The chain links TRBV5-1 with TRBJ1-1; the D gene identity is not certain. The germline V gene yields SGHRS for CDR1 and YFSETQ for CDR2. Trimming takes 4 bases from V and 1 base from J, and the germline ends sit 14 bases apart. Reading from cysteine to phenylalanine, the CDR3 counts 15 amino acids. The CDR3 DNA has 45 bases and is translated from base 1.